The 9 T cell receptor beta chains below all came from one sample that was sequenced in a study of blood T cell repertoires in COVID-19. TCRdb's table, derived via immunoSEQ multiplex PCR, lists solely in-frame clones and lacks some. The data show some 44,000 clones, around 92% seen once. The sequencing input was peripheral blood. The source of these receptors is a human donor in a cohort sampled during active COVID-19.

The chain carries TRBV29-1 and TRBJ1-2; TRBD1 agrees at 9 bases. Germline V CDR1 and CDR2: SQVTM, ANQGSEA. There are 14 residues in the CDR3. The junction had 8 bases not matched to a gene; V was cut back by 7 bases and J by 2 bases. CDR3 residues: CSADGTGPNYGYTF. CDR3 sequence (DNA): TGCAGCGCCGACGGGACAGGGCCAAACTATGGCTACACCTTC.

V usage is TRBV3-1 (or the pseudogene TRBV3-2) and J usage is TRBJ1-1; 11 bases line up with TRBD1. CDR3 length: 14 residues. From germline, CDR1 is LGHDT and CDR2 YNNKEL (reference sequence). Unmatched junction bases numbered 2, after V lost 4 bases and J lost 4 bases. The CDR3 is CASSRTGGSTEAFF. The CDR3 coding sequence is TGTGCCAGCAGCCGGACAGGGGGCAGCACTGAAGCTTTCTTT.

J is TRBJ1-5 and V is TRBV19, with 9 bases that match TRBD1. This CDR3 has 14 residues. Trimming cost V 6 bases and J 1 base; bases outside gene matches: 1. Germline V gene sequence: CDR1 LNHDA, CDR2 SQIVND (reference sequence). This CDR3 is CASSDRGSNQPQHF. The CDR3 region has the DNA TGTGCCAGTAGCGACAGGGGGAGCAATCAGCCCCAGCATTTT.

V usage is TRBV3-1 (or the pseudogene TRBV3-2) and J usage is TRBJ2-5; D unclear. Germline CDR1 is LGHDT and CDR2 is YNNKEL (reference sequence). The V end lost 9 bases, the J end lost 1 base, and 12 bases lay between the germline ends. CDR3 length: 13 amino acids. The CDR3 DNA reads TGTGCCAGTAGGAGCCTATTCCAAGAGACCCAGTACTTC. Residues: CASRSLFQETQYF.

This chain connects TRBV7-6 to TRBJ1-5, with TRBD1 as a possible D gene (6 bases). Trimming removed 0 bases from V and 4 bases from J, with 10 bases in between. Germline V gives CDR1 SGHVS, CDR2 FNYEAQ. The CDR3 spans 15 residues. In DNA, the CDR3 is TGTGCCAGCAGCTTAGCGGCAGGGGCAAATCAGCCCCAGCATTTT. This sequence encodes CASSLAAGANQPQHF. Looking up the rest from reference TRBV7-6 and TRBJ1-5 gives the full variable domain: GAGVSQSPRYKVTKRGQDVALRCDPISGHVSLYWYRQALGQGPEFLTYFNYEAQQDKSGLPNDRFSAERPEGSISTLTIQRTEQRDSAMYRCASSLAAGANQPQHFGDGTRLSIL.

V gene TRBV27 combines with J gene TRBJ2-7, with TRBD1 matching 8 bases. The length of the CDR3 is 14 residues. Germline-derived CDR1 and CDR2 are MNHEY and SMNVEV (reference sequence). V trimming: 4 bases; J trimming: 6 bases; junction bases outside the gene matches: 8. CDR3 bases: TGTGCCAGCAGTTGGGACAGGCCGCCCTCCGAGCAGTACTTC. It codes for CASSWDRPPSEQYF.

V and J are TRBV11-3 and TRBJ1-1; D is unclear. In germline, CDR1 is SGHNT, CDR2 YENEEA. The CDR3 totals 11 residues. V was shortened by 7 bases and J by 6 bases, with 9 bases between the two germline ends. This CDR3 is CASIVRAEAFF. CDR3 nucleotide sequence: TGTGCCAGCATCGTGAGAGCTGAAGCTTTCTTT.

CDR3 DNA: TGTGCCAGCAGCCAAGACAGGGCCAATCAGCCCCAGCATTTT. It codes for CASSQDRANQPQHF. The chain is built from TRBV3-1 (or the pseudogene TRBV3-2) and TRBJ1-5, with a weak D call TRBD1 (5 bases). Germline CDR1 and CDR2: LGHDT and YNNKEL (reference sequence). This CDR3 region has 14 residues. The germline V and J ends were trimmed by 0 bases and 3 bases, with 6 bases remaining between them.

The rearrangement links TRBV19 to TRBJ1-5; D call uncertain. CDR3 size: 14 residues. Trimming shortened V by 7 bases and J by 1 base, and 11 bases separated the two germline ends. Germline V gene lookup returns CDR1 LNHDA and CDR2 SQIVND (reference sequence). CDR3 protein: CASTELLSNQPQHF. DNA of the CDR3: TGTGCCAGTACTGAACTCCTAAGCAATCAGCCCCAGCATTTT.